What follows are 2 T cell receptor beta chains derived from one specimen sequenced in a study of T cells after yellow fever vaccination. Via MiXCR, TCRdb re-called the 5' RACE reads, giving one row per CDR3 protein. In the table there are fewer than 650,000 distinct CDR3 sequences, 21% of which are singletons. The sample was PBMCs, taken 20 to 25 days after the first yellow fever vaccination. The receptors were gathered from a man younger than 35 who received the YFV17D yellow fever vaccine.

This clonotype was seen more than once but under ten times. V usage is TRBV4-3 and J usage is TRBJ1-1; 9 bases match TRBD1. With V trimmed by 4 bases and J by 5 bases, 14 bases remained unmatched. Germline V CDR1 and CDR2: LGHNA, YSLEER. The CDR3 runs 17 residues. The CDR3 DNA reads TGCGCCAGCAGCCCGTGGACAGGGGAGGTGGGCCTTACTGAAGCTTTCTTT. It is translated as CASSPWTGEVGLTEAFF.

The chain couples TRBV29-1 to TRBJ2-3; D gene unclear. Per germline, CDR1 SQVTM and CDR2 ANQGSEA. This CDR3 region has 13 residues. With 1 base removed from V and 5 bases from J, the gap between germline ends came to 10 bases. The CDR3 protein is CSVEGLGGDTQYF. The CDR3 nucleotides read TGCAGCGTTGAAGGGTTAGGTGGAGATACGCAGTATTTT.